The 3 T cell receptor beta chains in this list originate from one sample, sequenced in a study of blood T cell repertoires in COVID-19. Profiled with immunoSEQ multiplex PCR; TCRdb holds only in-frame clones, not every one. The sample gives approximately 320,000 clones, 87% of which show up once; 8% to 9.5% is in the top ten. What was sequenced was PBMCs or T cells enriched from blood (not recorded which). The receptors were gathered from a woman between 18 and 29 years old who had recovered from COVID-19.

The gene calls are TRBV4-3 and TRBJ1-5; TRBD1 matches 9 bases. Germline trimming cut 0 bases from V and 4 bases from J; bases unmatched to any gene: 4. This CDR3 is 16 amino acids long. The germline V gene has CDR1 LGHNA and CDR2 YSLEER. The CDR3 DNA reads TGCGCCAGCAGCCAAGATGGGACAGGGAATAATCAGCCCCAGCATTTT. Protein product: CASSQDGTGNNQPQHF.

The rearrangement links TRBV7-9 to TRBJ1-2; no definite D call. Between the trimmed V and J ends, which lost 2 bases and 8 bases, there was a span of 15 bases. The germline V gene encodes CDR1 SEHNR and CDR2 FQNEAQ (reference sequence). The CDR3 spans 14 residues. The chain's CDR3 is CASSLPPGHKGYTF. The CDR3 region has the DNA TGTGCCAGCAGCTTACCGCCGGGTCATAAGGGCTACACCTTC.

This sequence joins TRBV24-1 and TRBJ1-5; TRBD1 agrees at 8 bases. This CDR3 has 13 amino acids. CDR1 is KGHDR and CDR2 is SFDVKD in the germline V gene. Trimming at V came to 9 bases and at J to 6 bases, leaving 6 bases not matched to a gene. The CDR3 here is CATSDRGSQPQHF. CDR3 nucleotide sequence: TGTGCCACCTCTGACAGGGGTAGTCAGCCCCAGCATTTT.